This T cell receptor (beta chain) was retrieved from a study of T-cell memory formation after mild COVID-19. Study-level information: Most TCR clusters belonged to a single donor. Study-level points and caveats: For contracting clones, CD4+ ones sat mainly in CM and EM, CD8+ in EMRA.

The V segment lost 9 bases and the J segment 4 bases; nucleotides outside the gene matches: 7. Germline V gene lookup returns CDR1 KGHDR and CDR2 SFDVKD. This CDR3 contains 15 residues. TCRdb independently ran MiXCR on the 5' RACE reads; one entry per CDR3 protein. This table holds 200,000 to 300,000 distinct CDR3 sequences, 15% to 19% found once. Notes on this clonotype: Its specificity is not known.

The rearrangement links TRBV24-1 to TRBJ2-3; TRBD2 matches 12 bases. The clonotype comes from an adult woman who had mild COVID-19 (a few samples of this study predate the infection). Cell type and time point are not known. The sample taken for sequencing was PBMCs or a T cell subset sorted from them (not recorded which). The DNA for the CDR3 is TGTGCCACCTCCCGACTAGCGGGGGTGGCAGATACGCAGTATTTT. Translation: CATSRLAGVADTQYF.